The sequence of this TCR beta chain was determined in a study of cytotoxic CD8 clonotypes in ibrutinib-treated CLL. Study summary: Across samples, productive templates numbered more than 200,000 and productive rearrangements reached 75,000 to 100,000 on average. Study observations and caveats: There were differences in sampling times between sustained-remission and progressing patients.

This CDR3 contains 13 residues. CDR1 and CDR2 from the germline V gene are MNHNS and SASEGT. V was pared by 8 bases and J by 9 bases, with 8 bases of the junction left unmatched. Sequencing used immunoSEQ multiplex PCR; TCRdb keeps in-frame clones, though not all of them. The profile shows approximately 170,000 clones, around nine tenths of them singletons. As for this clone: What it recognizes is unknown.

This sequence was found in a human donor with chronic lymphocytic leukemia. Here the sequenced sample was PBMCs, taken at disease progression, from a patient treated with ibrutinib. This chain uses TRBV6-1 with TRBJ2-1; TRBD2 aligns across 9 bases. DNA for the CDR3: TGTGCCAGCTCTTCCGGGACTAGCACTGAGCAGTTCTTC. This codes for CASSSGTSTEQFF.